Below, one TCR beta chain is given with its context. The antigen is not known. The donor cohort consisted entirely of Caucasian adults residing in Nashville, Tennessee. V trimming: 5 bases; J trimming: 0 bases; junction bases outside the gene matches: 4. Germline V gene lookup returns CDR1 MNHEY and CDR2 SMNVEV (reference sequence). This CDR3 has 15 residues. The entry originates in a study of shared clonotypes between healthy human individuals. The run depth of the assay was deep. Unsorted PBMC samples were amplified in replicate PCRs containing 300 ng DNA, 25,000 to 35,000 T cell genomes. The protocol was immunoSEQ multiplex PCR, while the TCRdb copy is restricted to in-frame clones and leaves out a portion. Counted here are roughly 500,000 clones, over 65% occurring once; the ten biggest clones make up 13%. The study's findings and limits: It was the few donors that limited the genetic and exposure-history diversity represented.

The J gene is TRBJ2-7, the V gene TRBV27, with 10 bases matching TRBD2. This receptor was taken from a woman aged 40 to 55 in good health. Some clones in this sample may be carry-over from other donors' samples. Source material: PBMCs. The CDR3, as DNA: TGTGCCAGCAGTACTAGCGGGGAGAGCTCCTACGAGCAGTACTTC. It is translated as CASSTSGESSYEQYF.